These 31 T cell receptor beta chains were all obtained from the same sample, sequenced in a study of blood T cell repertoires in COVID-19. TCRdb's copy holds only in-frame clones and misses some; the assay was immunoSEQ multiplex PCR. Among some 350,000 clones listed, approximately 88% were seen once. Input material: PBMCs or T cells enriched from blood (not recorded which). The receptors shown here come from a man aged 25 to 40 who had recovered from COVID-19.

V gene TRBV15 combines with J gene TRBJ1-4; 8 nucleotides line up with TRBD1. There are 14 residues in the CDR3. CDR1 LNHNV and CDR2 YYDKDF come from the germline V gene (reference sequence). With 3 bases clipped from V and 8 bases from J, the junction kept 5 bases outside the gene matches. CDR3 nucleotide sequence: TGTGCCACCAGCAGCAGGACAGGGTGGGAAAAACTGTTTTTT. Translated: CATSSRTGWEKLFF.

CDR3 nucleotide sequence: TGCGCCAGCAGCTTGGAAGGGGACAAGTATCAGCCCCAGCATTTT. This encodes CASSLEGDKYQPQHF. The chain is built from TRBV5-1 and TRBJ1-5; a possible D gene is TRBD1 (6 bases). Trimming cost V 0 bases and J 5 bases, with 12 bases left between them. There are 15 residues in the CDR3. CDR1 SGHRS and CDR2 YFSETQ come from the germline V gene.

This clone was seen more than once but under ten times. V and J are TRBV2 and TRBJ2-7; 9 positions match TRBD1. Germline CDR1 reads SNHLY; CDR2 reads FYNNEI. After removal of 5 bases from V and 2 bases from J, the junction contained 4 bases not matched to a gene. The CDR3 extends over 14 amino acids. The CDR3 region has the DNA TGTGCCAGCAGTCACCGGGACAGGGCCTACGAGCAGTACTTC. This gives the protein CASSHRDRAYEQYF.

CDR3 nucleotide sequence: TGCGCCAGCAGTGAGTCTGGTCCTGCAGACATTCAGTACTTC. Translation gives CASSESGPADIQYF. The rearrangement uses TRBV10-2 and TRBJ2-4; D remains ambiguous. There are 14 residues in the CDR3. Germline CDR1 and CDR2: WSHSY and SAAADI. V lost 0 bases and J 8 bases, leaving 11 bases between the germline ends.

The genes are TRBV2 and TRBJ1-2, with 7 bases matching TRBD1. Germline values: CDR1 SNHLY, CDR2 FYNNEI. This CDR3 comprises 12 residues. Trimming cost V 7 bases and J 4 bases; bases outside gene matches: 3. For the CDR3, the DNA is TGTGCCAGCACCGGGGACAGCTATGGCTACACCTTC. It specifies CASTGDSYGYTF.

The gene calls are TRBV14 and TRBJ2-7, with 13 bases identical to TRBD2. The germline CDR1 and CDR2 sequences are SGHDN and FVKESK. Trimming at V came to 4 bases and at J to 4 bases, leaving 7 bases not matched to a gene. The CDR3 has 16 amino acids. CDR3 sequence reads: CASSRMGLAGQYEQYF. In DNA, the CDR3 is TGTGCCAGCAGCCGAATGGGACTAGCGGGGCAGTACGAGCAGTACTTC.

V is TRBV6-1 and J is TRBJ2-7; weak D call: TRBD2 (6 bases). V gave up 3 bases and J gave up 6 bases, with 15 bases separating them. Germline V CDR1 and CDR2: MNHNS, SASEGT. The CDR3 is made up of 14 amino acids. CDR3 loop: CASSEGLGISEQYF. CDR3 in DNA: TGTGCCAGCAGTGAGGGACTGGGAATTAGCGAGCAGTACTTC.

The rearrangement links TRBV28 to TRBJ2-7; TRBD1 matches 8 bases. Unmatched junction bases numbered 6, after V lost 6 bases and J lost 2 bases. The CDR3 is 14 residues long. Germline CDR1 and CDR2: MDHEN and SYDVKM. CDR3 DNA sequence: TGTGCCAGCAGGCCTAGGGGACAGGCCTACGAGCAGTACTTC. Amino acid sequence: CASRPRGQAYEQYF. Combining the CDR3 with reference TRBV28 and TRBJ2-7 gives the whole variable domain DVKVTQSSRYLVKRTGEKVFLECVQDMDHENMFWYRQDPGLGLRLIYFSYDVKMKEKGDIPEGYSVSREKKERFSLILESASTNQTSMYLCASRPRGQAYEQYFGPGTRLTVT.

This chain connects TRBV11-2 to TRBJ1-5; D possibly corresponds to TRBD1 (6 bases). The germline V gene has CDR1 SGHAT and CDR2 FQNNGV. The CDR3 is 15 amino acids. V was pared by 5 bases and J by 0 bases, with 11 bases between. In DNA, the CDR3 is TGTGCCAGCAGCCCCACAGGGTATAGCAATCAGCCCCAGCATTTT. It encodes CASSPTGYSNQPQHF.

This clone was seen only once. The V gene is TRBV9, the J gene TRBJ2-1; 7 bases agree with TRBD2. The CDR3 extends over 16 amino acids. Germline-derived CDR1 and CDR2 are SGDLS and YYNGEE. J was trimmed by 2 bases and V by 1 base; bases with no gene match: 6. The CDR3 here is CASSVPGSGPYNEQFF. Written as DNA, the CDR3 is TGTGCCAGCAGCGTACCAGGTAGCGGGCCCTACAATGAGCAGTTCTTC.

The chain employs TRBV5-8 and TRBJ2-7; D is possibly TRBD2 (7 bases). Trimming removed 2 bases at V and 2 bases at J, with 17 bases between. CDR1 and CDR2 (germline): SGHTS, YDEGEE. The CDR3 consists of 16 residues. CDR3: CASSFFAAGGPYEQYF. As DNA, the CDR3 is TGTGCCAGCAGCTTTTTCGCAGCCGGGGGGCCCTACGAGCAGTACTTC.

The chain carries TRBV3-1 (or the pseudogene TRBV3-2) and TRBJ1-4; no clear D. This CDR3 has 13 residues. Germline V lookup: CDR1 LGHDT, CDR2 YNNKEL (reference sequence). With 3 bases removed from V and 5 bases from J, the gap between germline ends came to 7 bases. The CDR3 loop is CASSQGLNEKLFF. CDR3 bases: TGTGCCAGCAGCCAGGGCCTAAATGAAAAACTGTTTTTT.

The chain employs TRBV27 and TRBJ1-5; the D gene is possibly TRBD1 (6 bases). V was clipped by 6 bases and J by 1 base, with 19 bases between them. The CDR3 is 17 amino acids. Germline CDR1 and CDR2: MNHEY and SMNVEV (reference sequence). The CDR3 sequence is CASRASGGAWSNQPQHF. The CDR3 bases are TGTGCCAGCAGAGCCTCGGGGGGGGCTTGGAGCAATCAGCCCCAGCATTTT.

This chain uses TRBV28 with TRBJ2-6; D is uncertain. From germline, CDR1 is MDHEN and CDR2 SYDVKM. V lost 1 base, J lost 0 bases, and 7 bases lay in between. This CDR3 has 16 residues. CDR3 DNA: TGTGCCAGCAGTTTATTAGACAACTCTGGGGCCAACGTCCTGACTTTC. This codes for CASSLLDNSGANVLTF.

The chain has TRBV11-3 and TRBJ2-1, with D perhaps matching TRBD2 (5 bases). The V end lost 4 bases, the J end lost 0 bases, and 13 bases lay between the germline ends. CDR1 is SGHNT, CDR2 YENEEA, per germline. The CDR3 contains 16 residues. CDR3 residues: CASSSLGVSSYNEQFF. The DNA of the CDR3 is TGTGCCAGCAGCTCCCTCGGGGTTAGCTCCTACAATGAGCAGTTCTTC.

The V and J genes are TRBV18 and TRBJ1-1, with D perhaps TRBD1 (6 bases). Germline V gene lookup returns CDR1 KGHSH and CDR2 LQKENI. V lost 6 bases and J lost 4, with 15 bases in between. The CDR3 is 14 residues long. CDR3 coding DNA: TGTGCCAGCTCCTGGGACACCACCGGCACTGAAGCTTTCTTT. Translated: CASSWDTTGTEAFF.

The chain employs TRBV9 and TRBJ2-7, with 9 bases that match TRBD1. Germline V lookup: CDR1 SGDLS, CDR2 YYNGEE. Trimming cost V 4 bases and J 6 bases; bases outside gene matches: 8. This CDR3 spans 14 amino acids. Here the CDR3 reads CASSTSRTGAEQYF. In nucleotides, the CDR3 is TGTGCCAGCAGCACCTCCCGGACAGGGGCCGAGCAGTACTTC.

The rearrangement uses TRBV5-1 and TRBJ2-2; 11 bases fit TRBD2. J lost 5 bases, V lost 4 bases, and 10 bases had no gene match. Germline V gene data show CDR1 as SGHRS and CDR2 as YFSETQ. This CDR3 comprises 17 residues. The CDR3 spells CASSLTSGGPGTGELFF. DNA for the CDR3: TGCGCCAGCAGCCTCACTAGCGGGGGTCCGGGGACCGGGGAGCTGTTTTTT. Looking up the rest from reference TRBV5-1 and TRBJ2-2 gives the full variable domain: KAGVTQTPRYLIKTRGQQVTLSCSPISGHRSVSWYQQTPGQGLQFLFEYFSETQRNKGNFPGRFSGRQFSNSRSEMNVSTLELGDSALYLCASSLTSGGPGTGELFFGEGSRLTVL.

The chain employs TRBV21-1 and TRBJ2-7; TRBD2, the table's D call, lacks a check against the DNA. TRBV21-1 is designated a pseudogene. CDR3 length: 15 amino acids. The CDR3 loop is CASSKPRLAEVEQYF. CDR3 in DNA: TGTGCCAGCAGCAAGCCGAGACTAGCGGAGGTCGAGCAGTACTTC.

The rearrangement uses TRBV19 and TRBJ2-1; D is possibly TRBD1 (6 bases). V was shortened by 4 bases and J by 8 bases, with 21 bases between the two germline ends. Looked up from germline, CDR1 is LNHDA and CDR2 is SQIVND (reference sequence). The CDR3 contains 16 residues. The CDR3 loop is CASSRNPGHGADEQFF. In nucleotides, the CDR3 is TGTGCCAGTAGTAGGAATCCGGGACACGGGGCAGATGAGCAGTTCTTC.

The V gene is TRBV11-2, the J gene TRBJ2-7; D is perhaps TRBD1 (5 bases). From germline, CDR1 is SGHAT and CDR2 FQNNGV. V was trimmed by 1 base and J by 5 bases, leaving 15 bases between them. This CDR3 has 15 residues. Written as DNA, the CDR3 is TGTGCCAGCAGCTTAGGAGCCAGGCCCAGGGACGAGCAGTACTTC. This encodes CASSLGARPRDEQYF.

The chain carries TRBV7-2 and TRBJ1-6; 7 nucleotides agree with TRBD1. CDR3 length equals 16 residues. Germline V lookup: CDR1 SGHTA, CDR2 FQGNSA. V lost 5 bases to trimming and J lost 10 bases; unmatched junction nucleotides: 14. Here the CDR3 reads CASSPYKGALPSPLHF. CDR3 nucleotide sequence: TGTGCCAGCAGCCCTTATAAGGGGGCGCTTCCCTCACCCCTCCACTTT.

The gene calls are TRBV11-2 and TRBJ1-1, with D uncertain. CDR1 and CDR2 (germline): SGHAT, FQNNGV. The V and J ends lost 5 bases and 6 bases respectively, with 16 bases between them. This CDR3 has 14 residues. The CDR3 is CASSPSAGHSEAFF. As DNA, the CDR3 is TGTGCCAGCAGCCCCTCGGCAGGCCACTCTGAAGCTTTCTTT.

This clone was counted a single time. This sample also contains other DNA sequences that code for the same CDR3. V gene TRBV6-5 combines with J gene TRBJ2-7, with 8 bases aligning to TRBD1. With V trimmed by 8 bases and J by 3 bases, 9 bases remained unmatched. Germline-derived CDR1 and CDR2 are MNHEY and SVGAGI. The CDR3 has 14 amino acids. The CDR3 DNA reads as TGTGCCAGCCGCCTAGGACAGGGAAGCTACGAGCAGTACTTC. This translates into CASRLGQGSYEQYF.

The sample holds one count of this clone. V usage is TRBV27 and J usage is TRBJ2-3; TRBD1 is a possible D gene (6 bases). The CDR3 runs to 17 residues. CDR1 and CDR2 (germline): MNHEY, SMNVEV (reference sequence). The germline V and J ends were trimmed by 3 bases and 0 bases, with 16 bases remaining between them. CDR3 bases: TGTGCCAGCAGTTTCCGCCTTACAGGGTCTAGCACAGATACGCAGTATTTT. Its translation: CASSFRLTGSSTDTQYF.

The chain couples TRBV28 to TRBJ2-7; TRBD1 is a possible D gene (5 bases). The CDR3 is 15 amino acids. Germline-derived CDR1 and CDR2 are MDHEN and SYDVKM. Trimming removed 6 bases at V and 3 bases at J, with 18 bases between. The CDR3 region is CASRRDQTGGYEQYF. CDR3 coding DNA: TGTGCCAGCAGGCGCGACCAAACAGGTGGCTACGAGCAGTACTTC.

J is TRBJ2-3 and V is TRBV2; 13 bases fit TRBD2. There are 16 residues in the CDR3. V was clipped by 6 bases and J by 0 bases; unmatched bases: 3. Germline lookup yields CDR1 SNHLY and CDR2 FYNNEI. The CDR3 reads CASRELAGGSTDTQYF. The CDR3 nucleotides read TGTGCCAGCAGGGAACTAGCGGGGGGGAGCACAGATACGCAGTATTTT. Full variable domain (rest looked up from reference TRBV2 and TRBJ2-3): EPEVTQTPSHQVTQMGQEVILRCVPISNHLYFYWYRQILGQKVEFLVSFYNNEISEKSEIFDDQFSVERPDGSNFTLKIRSTKLEDSAMYFCASRELAGGSTDTQYFGPGTRLTVL.

CDR3 residues: CASSYSEGNYGYTF. DNA for the CDR3: TGTGCCAGCAGTTACTCGGAGGGTAACTATGGCTACACCTTC. The chain joins TRBV6-2 or TRBV6-3 to TRBJ1-2; D gene uncertain. Germline V CDR1 and CDR2: MNHEY, SVGEGT. V lost 0 bases and J lost 1, with 6 bases in between. There are 14 residues in the CDR3.

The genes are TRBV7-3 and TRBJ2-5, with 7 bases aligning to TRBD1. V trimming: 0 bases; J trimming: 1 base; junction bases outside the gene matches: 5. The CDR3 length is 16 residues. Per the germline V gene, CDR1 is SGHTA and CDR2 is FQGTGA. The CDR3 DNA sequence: TGTGCCAGCAGCTTAACCGGGACAGCTCTCCAAGAGACCCAGTACTTC. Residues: CASSLTGTALQETQYF.

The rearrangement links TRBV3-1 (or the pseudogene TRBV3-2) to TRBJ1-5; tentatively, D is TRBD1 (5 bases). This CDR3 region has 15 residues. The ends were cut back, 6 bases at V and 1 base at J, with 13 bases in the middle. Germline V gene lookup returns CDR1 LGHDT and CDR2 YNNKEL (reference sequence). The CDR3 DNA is TGTGCCAGCAGTGCAGGGTTTGGGAGCAATCAGCCCCAGCATTTT. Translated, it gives CASSAGFGSNQPQHF.

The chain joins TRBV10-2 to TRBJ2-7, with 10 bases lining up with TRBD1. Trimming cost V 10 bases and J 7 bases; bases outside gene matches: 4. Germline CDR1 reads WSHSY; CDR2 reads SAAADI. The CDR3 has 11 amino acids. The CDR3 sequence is CATRTGGEQYF. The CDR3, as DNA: TGCGCCACCAGGACAGGGGGTGAGCAGTACTTC.